Here is one TCR beta chain with its context. Its specificity is not known. The tumor samples were collected prior to definitive surgery or chemotherapy. The data were taken from a study of high-grade serous ovarian cancer treatment subgroups. The wider study: On average, around 15,000 reads and under 9,000 unique TCR beta rearrangements were obtained per sample. Study-level findings and limits: Bulk tumor TCR sequencing gave no spatial information. Higher neoantigen levels went with greater TCR clonal relatedness.

Profiling relied on immunoSEQ multiplex PCR, and the TCRdb table lists in-frame clones only, not all of them. This sample yields 310 or so clones, of which approximately 73% are seen a single time; about 18% belongs to the top ten. Trimming pared 4 bases from V and 1 base from J, leaving 2 bases between. Germline CDR1 SGHAT, CDR2 FQNNGV. The CDR3 contains 11 residues. The TCR comes from a human donor with high-grade serous ovarian cancer. V usage is TRBV11-2 and J usage is TRBJ2-7, with D unresolved. Material for sequencing was tumor tissue. The CDR3 loop reads CASSSSYEQYF. CDR3 nucleotides: TGTGCCAGCAGCTCATCCTACGAGCAGTACTTC.